This is a list of T cell receptor beta chains from one sample in a study of cytomegalovirus exposure and HLA in healthy donors. Repertoires were generated with immunoSEQ multiplex PCR, while TCRdb's copy carries only in-frame clones and drops some. The sample comprises about 150,000 clones, approximately 84% of which are singletons, and about 2.4% rests with the top ten. Sequenced sample: PBMCs. These receptors were collected from a man in his thirties or forties in good health and CMV-seropositive. CDR3s include the opening cysteine and the closing phenylalanine or tryptophan. A D gene is named only where the DNA matches it firmly. Part of the rows lack a size; the others show once, few, many or a class for expanded clones.

clone_size	v_call	j_call	d_call	cdr3_nt	cdr3_aa
few	TRBV6-5	TRBJ1-2	TRBD1	TGTGCCAGCACGAACAGGGGTGGAGGCTATGGCTACACCTTC	CASTNRGGGYGYTF
NA	TRBV7-2	TRBJ2-7	NA	TGTGCCAGCAGCTTACAGGGGACCGAGCAGTACTTC	CASSLQGTEQYF
NA	TRBV7-6	TRBJ2-1	TRBD2	TGTGCCAGCAGCTTAGCGCTAGCGGGAGGGCCCTACAATGAGCAGTTCTTC	CASSLALAGGPYNEQFF
NA	TRBV4-3	TRBJ1-5	NA	TGCGCCAGCAGCCAAGATTCGGGGTACAATCAGCCCCAGCATTTT	CASSQDSGYNQPQHF
NA	TRBV29-1	TRBJ1-5	NA	TGCAGCGTTGAAGGAAGGAGGGTTTCGTGGAGCAATCAGCCCCAGCATTTT	CSVEGRRVSWSNQPQHF
NA	TRBV2	TRBJ2-7	TRBD2	TGTGCCAGCAGTGGGCCCCCGACTAGCGGGAGGGCCGGGCAGTACTTC	CASSGPPTSGRAGQYF
NA	TRBV25-1	TRBJ2-1	TRBD2	TGTGCCAGCAGTGTTCCCGGGACTATGTATGAGCAGTTCTTC	CASSVPGTMYEQFF
NA	TRBV2	TRBJ2-5	NA	TGTGCCAGCAGCAGGTTAGAAGAGACCCAGTACTTC	CASSRLEETQYF
NA	TRBV23-1	TRBJ1-4	NA	TGCGCCAGCAGTCAATCTCTCGACTTCACCATTGAAAAACTGTTTTTT	CASSQSLDFTIEKLFF
NA	TRBV6-5	TRBJ2-7	NA	TGTGCCAGCAGGGCGGGATCCTACGAGCAGTACTTC	CASRAGSYEQYF
NA	TRBV5-4	TRBJ2-1	TRBD2	TGTGCCAGCAGGCGTCGGGAGGGGGCCTACAATGAGCAGTTCTTC	CASRRREGAYNEQFF
NA	TRBV14	TRBJ1-1	TRBD1	TGTGCCAGCAGCCGCCCTGGGACAGGGACTGAAGCTTTCTTT	CASSRPGTGTEAFF
NA	TRBV5-4	TRBJ2-3	NA	TGTGCCAGCAGCCTTAAGCTTGATACGCAGTATTTT	CASSLKLDTQYF
NA	TRBV2	TRBJ2-7	TRBD1	TGTGCCAGCAGTCAATTAGACAGGGGCTACGAGCAGTACTTC	CASSQLDRGYEQYF
NA	TRBV7-3	TRBJ1-1	TRBD1	TGTGCCAGCAGCCTAGCCCAGGGGGCGCAAGCTTTCTTT	CASSLAQGAQAFF
once	TRBV7-9	TRBJ2-7	NA	TGTGCCAGCAGCTTAACCCGGACAGTCGGGCAGTACTTC	CASSLTRTVGQYF
NA	TRBV9	TRBJ1-1	NA	TGTGCCAGCAGCGAAAGGGGCCATACTGAAGCTTTCTTT	CASSERGHTEAFF
NA	TRBV7-8	TRBJ2-1	TRBD2	TGTGCCAGCGGGGACAGTTACAGGACTAGCGGGAGGGATGAGCAGTTCTTC	CASGDSYRTSGRDEQFF
NA	TRBV5-6	TRBJ2-7	TRBD1	TGTGCCAGCAGCTACAGGGGGCAGATTAGTCTTGGCGAGCAGTACTTC	CASSYRGQISLGEQYF
medium-sized	TRBV9	TRBJ2-5	NA	TGTGCCAGCAGCGTAGGTAACGGGAGAGGTGAGACCCAGTACTTC	CASSVGNGRGETQYF
once	TRBV18	TRBJ1-1	TRBD1	TGTGCCAGCTCGGGACAGGATAGTGCTGAAGCTTTCTTT	CASSGQDSAEAFF
NA	TRBV4-1	TRBJ1-2	TRBD1	TGCGCCAGCAGCCAAAGGACAGGGGATTTCTATGGCTACACCTTC	CASSQRTGDFYGYTF
NA	TRBV10-3	TRBJ2-1	TRBD2	TGTGCCATCAGCGGGCCTAGCGGGAGGTCCTACAATGAGCAGTTCTTC	CAISGPSGRSYNEQFF
once	TRBV6-5	TRBJ1-5	NA	TGTGCCAGCAGTTACAAGATTTCAGATCAGCCCCAGCATTTT	CASSYKISDQPQHF
NA	TRBV7-3	TRBJ1-1	TRBD1	TGTGCCAGCAGCTCGGGACAGGGGAGGGCTGAAGCTTTCTTT	CASSSGQGRAEAFF
NA	TRBV5-4	TRBJ1-2	TRBD1	TGTGCCAGCAGCTTGGAAACAGGGGAAGGCTACACCTTC	CASSLETGEGYTF
NA	TRBV5-4	TRBJ2-5	TRBD2	TGTGCCAGCAGCCGCCAGGGTAGCGGGGAGACCCAGTACTTC	CASSRQGSGETQYF
NA	TRBV9	TRBJ2-2	TRBD1	TGTGCCAGCAGCGGTGGAGACAGGGGGCGATACACCGGGGAGCTGTTTTTT	CASSGGDRGRYTGELFF
once	TRBV7-2	TRBJ2-1	TRBD2	TGTGCCAGCAGCACAGGGACTAGTTCCTACAATGAGCAGTTCTTC	CASSTGTSSYNEQFF
NA	TRBV6-1	TRBJ2-5	TRBD1	TGTGCCAGCAGCCGGGGACAGCCACAAGAGGCCCAGTACTTC	CASSRGQPQEAQYF
NA	TRBV19	TRBJ1-2	NA	TGTGCCAGTAGTCGGTGGGAGCTGGGAAGCGGCTACACCTTC	CASSRWELGSGYTF
NA	TRBV9	TRBJ2-1	TRBD2	TGTGCCAGCAGCGCCTTAGCGGGATCTTGGGATGAGCAGTTCTTC	CASSALAGSWDEQFF
once	TRBV27	TRBJ2-7	NA	TGTGCCAGCAGTGGCCGAGACAGGAGCCCCTACGAGCAGTACTTC	CASSGRDRSPYEQYF
NA	TRBV4-2	TRBJ1-1	NA	TGTGCCAGCAGCCAAGAAAATGGGGCAGAAGCTTTCTTT	CASSQENGAEAFF
NA	TRBV18	TRBJ1-3	NA	TGTGCCAGCTCACCAGCCAGCTCTGGAAACACCATATATTTT	CASSPASSGNTIYF
NA	TRBV5-6	TRBJ2-5	NA	TGTGCCAGCAGCTTGGGAGCAGTGAGGGCCCAAGAGACCCAGTACTTC	CASSLGAVRAQETQYF
NA	TRBV5-8	TRBJ1-5	NA	TGTGCCAGCAGCTCCCGGGAAAACAATCAGCCCCAGCATTTT	CASSSRENNQPQHF
NA	TRBV9	TRBJ1-5	NA	TGTGCCAGCAGCGTAGACGGAGCTACGGGTCAGCCCCAGCATTTT	CASSVDGATGQPQHF
few	TRBV6-4	TRBJ2-3	NA	TGTGCCAGCAGTGACTCGGAGGAAACAGATACGCAGTATTTT	CASSDSEETDTQYF
NA	TRBV11-3	TRBJ1-1	TRBD1	TGTGCCAGCAACCAAGGACAGGGGAGGGGCACTGAAGCTTTCTTT	CASNQGQGRGTEAFF
NA	TRBV7-6	TRBJ1-1	NA	TGTGCCAGCAGCCGTCAACACCAGAACACTGAAGCTTTCTTT	CASSRQHQNTEAFF